Each of the 17 T cell receptor beta chains below was sequenced from the same sample in a study of immune characterization of retroperitoneal liposarcoma. One entry per CDR3 protein, called by TCRdb with MiXCR from the PCR reads. Of roughly 10,000 distinct CDR3 sequences listed, around 30% are singletons. Sequenced: tumor tissue. The receptors were sampled from a male donor with retroperitoneal liposarcoma.

This chain joins TRBV6-1 and TRBJ2-1; a possible D gene is TRBD2 (5 bases). Germline CDR1 reads MNHNS; CDR2 reads SASEGT. Trimming took 5 bases from V and 4 from J, leaving 18 bases between them. This CDR3 is 16 amino acids long. Written as DNA, the CDR3 is TGTGCCAGCAGTTCAACCAGCGGACCAGCTTACAATGAGCAGTTCTTC. This encodes CASSSTSGPAYNEQFF.

This clonotype was recorded at least ten times. This chain connects TRBV12-3 or TRBV12-4 to TRBJ2-1, with D unresolved. V was pared by 5 bases and J by 15 bases, with 17 bases between. The CDR3 runs 12 residues. The CDR3 sequence: CASSQTGDWLFF. CDR3 coding DNA: TGTGCCAGCAGTCAAACGGGTGATTGGCTGTTCTTC.

The rearrangement links TRBV6-1 to TRBJ2-1, with 11 bases lining up with TRBD2. Trimming removed 6 bases from V and 0 bases from J; junction bases left unmatched: 4. There are 16 residues in the CDR3. From germline, CDR1 is MNHNS and CDR2 SASEGT. The CDR3 bases are TGTGCCAGCAGAAAAACTAGCGGGAGCTCCTACAATGAGCAGTTCTTC. This encodes CASRKTSGSSYNEQFF.

The genes are TRBV6-1 and TRBJ2-7; 11 bases align to TRBD2. This CDR3 contains 15 residues. The germline CDR1 and CDR2 sequences are MNHNS and SASEGT. V shed 10 bases, J shed 3 bases, and the junction held 11 bases outside the gene matches. The CDR3 DNA follows: TGTGCCACACAGGCCGGGACTAGCGGTTTCTACGAGCAGTACTTC. Amino acid sequence: CATQAGTSGFYEQYF.

The rearrangement joins TRBV6-1 to TRBJ2-1; 8 nucleotides align to TRBD2. Per germline, CDR1 MNHNS and CDR2 SASEGT. The CDR3 totals 18 residues. Germline trimming cut 2 bases from V and 10 bases from J; bases unmatched to any gene: 19. The CDR3 bases are TGTGCCAGCAGTGAATCGCCAGCGGGGGCCATCAACTCCTACGAGCAGTTCTTC. Translation: CASSESPAGAINSYEQFF.

This clonotype was observed once. This rearrangement joins TRBV7-6 to TRBJ2-5; 11 nucleotides line up with TRBD2. The J call may be in error: the DNA end matches TRBJ2-1 better. The CDR3 covers 16 residues. Germline-derived CDR1 and CDR2 are SGHVS and FNYEAQ. As DNA, the CDR3 is TGTGCCAGCAGCACAAGGTCTAGCGGGGGGCAAGAGACCCAGTTCTTC. Protein product: CASSTRSSGGQETQFF.

J is TRBJ2-2 and V is TRBV25-1, with a weak D call TRBD2 (6 bases). The germline gives CDR1 MGHDK, CDR2 SYGVNS. This CDR3 comprises 15 residues. The V end was cut by 6 bases, the J end by 3 bases, with 14 bases between. The CDR3 is CASSAPGLHTGELFF. DNA of the CDR3: TGTGCCAGCAGCGCTCCGGGACTTCACACCGGGGAGCTGTTTTTT.

V and J are TRBV12-3 or TRBV12-4 and TRBJ2-1; a possible D gene is TRBD2 (5 bases). The CDR3 totals 13 residues. The V end lost 6 bases, the J end lost 13 bases, and 19 bases lay between the germline ends. CDR3 region: CASSVGDWETQFF. The CDR3 DNA follows: TGTGCCAGCAGCGTGGGAGATTGGGAGACCCAGTTCTTC.

The chain links TRBV7-2 to TRBJ2-5; D gene ambiguous. Per the germline V gene, CDR1 is SGHTA and CDR2 is FQGNSA. Trimming removed 8 bases from V and 0 bases from J, with 10 bases in between. This CDR3 region has 13 residues. CDR3 nucleotide sequence: TGTGCCAGCTCCCCCCGGTACCAAGAGACCCAGTACTTC. Its translation is CASSPRYQETQYF. The full variable domain, with the rest looked up from reference TRBV7-2 and TRBJ2-5, is GAGVSQSPSNKVTEKGKDVELRCDPISGHTALYWYRQSLGQGLEFLIYFQGNSAPDKSGLPSDRFSAERTGGSVSTLTIQRTQQEDSAVYLCASSPRYQETQYFGPGTRLLVL.

By share, this clonotype ranks as medium-sized. This sequence joins TRBV6-6 and TRBJ2-1; 7 bases match TRBD2. The J call is doubtful: the DNA matches TRBJ2-7 better. The CDR3 is 14 amino acids. Germline CDR1 reads MNHNY; CDR2 reads SVGAGI (reference sequence). CDR3 coding DNA: TGTGCCAGCGCTGGTGGGGCGGGAGTTCAGGAGCAGTACTTC. Translated: CASAGGAGVQEQYF.

The gene calls are TRBV27 and TRBJ2-3; no clear D. Per germline, CDR1 MNHEY and CDR2 SMNVEV (reference sequence). V was shortened by 1 base and J by 5 bases, with 19 bases between the two germline ends. The length of the CDR3 is 17 residues. The CDR3 DNA reads as TGTGCCAGCAGTTTATATACCCCAGGTGGGTTGAGAGATACGCAGTATTTT. Its translation: CASSLYTPGGLRDTQYF.

The chain uses TRBV11-3 and TRBJ2-1, with a possible D match to TRBD1 (5 bases). The germline V gene has CDR1 SGHNT and CDR2 YENEEA. V lost 7 bases and J lost 10, with 17 bases in between. CDR3 length equals 13 residues. The CDR3 region is CASISGHRYEQFF. CDR3 coding DNA: TGTGCCAGCATCTCTGGACACCGCTACGAGCAGTTCTTC.

J is TRBJ1-4 and V is TRBV6-1, with D perhaps matching TRBD1 (5 bases). The CDR3 covers 12 residues. The germline gives CDR1 MNHNS, CDR2 SASEGT. Trimming removed 6 bases from V and 7 bases from J, with 9 bases in between. The CDR3 nucleotides are TGTGCCAGCAGGAGAGACAGTGAAAAACTGTTTTTT. Translation gives CASRRDSEKLFF.

This clonotype was seen a few times. The chain couples TRBV28 to TRBJ2-1; tentative D call: TRBD2 (5 bases). V gave up 7 bases and J gave up 10 bases, with 23 bases separating them. Per germline, CDR1 MDHEN and CDR2 SYDVKM. The CDR3 consists of 15 residues. The CDR3 nucleotides read TGTGCCAGCATCCAGAGAGGGATTTTAAGGTACGAGCAGTTCTTC. Translation: CASIQRGILRYEQFF.

This clonotype came up a few times. V is TRBV6-1 and J is TRBJ2-3, with 8 bases that match TRBD1. The V and J ends lost 6 bases and 2 bases, in that order; junction bases with no gene match: 7. The CDR3 runs to 15 residues. Germline CDR1 and CDR2: MNHNS and SASEGT. The CDR3 sequence: CASRVQGGTTDTQYF. The CDR3 DNA follows: TGTGCCAGCAGGGTACAGGGGGGCACCACAGATACGCAGTATTTT.

The chain is built from TRBV27 and TRBJ2-2; TRBD1 or TRBD2 may be the D gene (6 bases each). The CDR3 spans 11 residues. The V gene lost 9 bases and the J gene lost 9 bases, with 11 bases spanning the gap. From germline, CDR1 is MNHEY and CDR2 SMNVEV (reference sequence). CDR3 DNA: TGTGCCAGTCTAGGGGGGAGGGAGCTGTTTTTT. Its protein is CASLGGRELFF.

This rearrangement joins TRBV6-1 to TRBJ2-3; unclear D gene. The end of the DNA aligns better with TRBJ2-7, so the J call may be wrong. CDR3 length: 11 amino acids. The germline CDR1 and CDR2 sequences are MNHNS and SASEGT. This CDR3 reads CASGKFYEQYF. The CDR3, as DNA: TGTGCCAGCGGCAAGTTTTACGAGCAGTACTTC.